This T cell receptor beta chain was captured in a study of T cell responses to AZD1222 COVID-19 vaccine. Whole-study results and caveats: Females outnumbered males among donors, who were mostly white British; clonal diversity was possibly underestimated.

With 5 bases removed from V and 2 bases from J, the gap between germline ends came to 15 bases. This CDR3 region has 14 residues. Per the germline V gene, CDR1 is SQVTM and CDR2 is ANQGSEA. A note on this clone: What it recognizes is unknown.

Data came from immunoSEQ multiplex PCR; TCRdb stores just in-frame clones and leaves some out. The table includes roughly 93,000 clones, approximately 89% detected once. This chain joins TRBV29-1 and TRBJ1-2; D perhaps matches TRBD1 (6 bases). Sequencing used peripheral blood, obtained 28 days after the second AZD1222 dose. This TCR was sampled from an adult who received the AZD1222 COVID-19 vaccine. The CDR3 region has the DNA TGCAGCGTTAACCGAGGCAGGGGCAACTATGGCTACACCTTC. This codes for CSVNRGRGNYGYTF.